The count of the clone carrying this TCR beta chain is one. The antigen is undetermined. The CDR3 has 13 residues. From germline, CDR1 is SQVTM and CDR2 ANQGSEA. V shed 7 bases and J 0 bases; nucleotides not matched to a gene: 5. The source of the sample is a study of cytomegalovirus exposure and HLA in healthy donors. Study in general: About 85 million unique TCR sequences came from HLA-typed donors in an early release.

General study findings and limits: In a later analysis, CMV-associated beta chains were mostly HLA-associated, it appeared.

The PCR made use of 60 Vbeta and 13 Jbeta primers. Sequenced by immunoSEQ multiplex PCR; TCRdb stores in-frame clones only, minus some. The sample lists around 160,000 clones, just under 75% occurring once. This TCR was sampled from a woman aged 18-29 years in good health and CMV-seronegative. Sequenced material: PBMCs. The chain couples TRBV29-1 to TRBJ1-1, with 7 positions matching TRBD1. The DNA for the CDR3 is TGCAGCGCGACAGGGTTCGTGAACACTGAAGCTTTCTTT. Translated: CSATGFVNTEAFF.